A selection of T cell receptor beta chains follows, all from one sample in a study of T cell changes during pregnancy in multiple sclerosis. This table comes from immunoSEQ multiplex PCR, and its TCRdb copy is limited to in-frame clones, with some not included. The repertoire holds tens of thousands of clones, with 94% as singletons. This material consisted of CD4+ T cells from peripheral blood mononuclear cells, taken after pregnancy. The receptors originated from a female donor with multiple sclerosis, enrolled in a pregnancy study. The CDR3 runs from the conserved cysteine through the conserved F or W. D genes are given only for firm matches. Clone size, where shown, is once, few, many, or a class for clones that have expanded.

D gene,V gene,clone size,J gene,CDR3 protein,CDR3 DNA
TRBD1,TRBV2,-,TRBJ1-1,CASSDRGTEAFF,TGTGCCAGCAGCGACAGGGGCACTGAAGCTTTCTTT
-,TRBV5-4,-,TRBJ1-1,CASSLIAENTEAFF,TGTGCCAGCAGCTTGATCGCAGAAAACACTGAAGCTTTCTTT
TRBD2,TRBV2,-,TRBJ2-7,CASSEGGAYEQYF,TGTGCCAGCAGTGAGGGGGGGGCCTACGAGCAGTACTTC
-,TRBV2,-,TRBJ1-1,CASTDRDTEAFF,TGTGCCAGCACCGATCGGGACACTGAAGCTTTCTTT
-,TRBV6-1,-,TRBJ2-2,CASSEGGGGANGELFF,TGTGCCAGCAGTGAAGGGGGCGGGGGCGCAAACGGGGAGCTGTTTTTT
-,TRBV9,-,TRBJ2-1,CASSVGGSPDNEQFF,TGTGCCAGCAGCGTAGGAGGTTCCCCTGACAATGAGCAGTTCTTC
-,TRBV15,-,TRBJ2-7,CATSPILPGDYEQYF,TGTGCCACCAGCCCCATCTTACCAGGGGACTACGAGCAGTACTTC
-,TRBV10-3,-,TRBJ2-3,CAISLGGGTDTQYF,TGTGCCATCAGTCTGGGGGGAGGCACAGATACGCAGTATTTT
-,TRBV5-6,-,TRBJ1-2,CASSVYLSGGYTF,TGTGCCAGCAGCGTGTACCTAAGCGGTGGCTACACCTTC
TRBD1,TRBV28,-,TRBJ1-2,CASRNTGLWDRGYGYTF,TGTGCCAGCAGGAACACGGGACTTTGGGACAGGGGTTATGGCTACACCTTC
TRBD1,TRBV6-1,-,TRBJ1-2,CATPFGQGNYGYTF,TGTGCCACTCCTTTCGGACAGGGGAACTATGGCTACACCTTC
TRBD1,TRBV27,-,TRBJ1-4,CASSFAGGFEKLFF,TGTGCCAGCAGTTTCGCAGGGGGTTTTGAAAAACTGTTTTTT
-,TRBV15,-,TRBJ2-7,CATSRDRGTEQYF,TGTGCCACCAGCAGAGACAGGGGAACCGAGCAGTACTTC
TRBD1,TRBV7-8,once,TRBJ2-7,CASSLRQGAEQYF,TGTGCCAGCAGCTTAAGACAGGGGGCCGAGCAGTACTTC
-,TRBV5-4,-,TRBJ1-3,CASSPEASPSGNTIYF,TGTGCCAGCAGCCCGGAGGCCAGCCCCTCTGGAAACACCATATATTTT
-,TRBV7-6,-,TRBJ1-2,CASSPKRSSPSYGYTF,TGTGCCAGCAGTCCAAAGCGGTCCAGTCCTTCGTATGGCTACACCTTC
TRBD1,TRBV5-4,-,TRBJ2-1,CASSPGQRNDEQFF,TGTGCCAGCAGCCCGGGACAGAGAAACGATGAGCAGTTCTTC
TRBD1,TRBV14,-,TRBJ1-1,CASSQERRQGETEAFF,TGTGCCAGCAGCCAAGAGCGGAGACAGGGTGAGACTGAAGCTTTCTTT
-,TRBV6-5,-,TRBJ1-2,CASSGLVQNHYGYTF,TGTGCCAGCAGTGGGCTTGTACAGAATCACTATGGCTACACCTTC
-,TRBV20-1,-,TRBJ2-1,CSADSYNEQFF,TGCAGTGCCGACAGTTACAATGAGCAGTTCTTC
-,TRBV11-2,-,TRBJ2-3,CASSPLRTGTDTQYF,TGTGCCAGCAGCCCCCTAAGGACAGGCACAGATACGCAGTATTTT
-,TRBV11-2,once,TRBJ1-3,CASSFPPPTEGNTIYF,TGTGCCAGCAGCTTCCCCCCTCCGACTGAGGGAAACACCATATATTTT
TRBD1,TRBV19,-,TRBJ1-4,CASSDRVLKEKLFF,TGTGCCAGTAGTGACAGGGTCCTAAAGGAAAAACTGTTTTTT
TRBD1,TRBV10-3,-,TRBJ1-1,CAIRIQPGQGNINTEAFF,TGTGCCATCAGAATACAACCGGGACAGGGGAACATTAACACTGAAGCTTTCTTT
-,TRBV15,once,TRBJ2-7,CATSKPGGRYEQYF,TGTGCCACCAGCAAGCCAGGGGGGCGGTACGAGCAGTACTTC